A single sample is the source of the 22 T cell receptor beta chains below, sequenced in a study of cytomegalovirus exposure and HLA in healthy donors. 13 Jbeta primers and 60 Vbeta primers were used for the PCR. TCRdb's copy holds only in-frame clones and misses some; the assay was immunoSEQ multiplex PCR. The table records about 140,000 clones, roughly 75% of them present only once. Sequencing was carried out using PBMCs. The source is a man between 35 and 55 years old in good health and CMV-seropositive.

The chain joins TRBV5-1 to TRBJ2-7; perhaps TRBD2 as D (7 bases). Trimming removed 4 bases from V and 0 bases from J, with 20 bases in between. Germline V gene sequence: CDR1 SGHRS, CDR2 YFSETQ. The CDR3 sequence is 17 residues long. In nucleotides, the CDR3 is TGCGCCAGCAGCAAGGGGGGGGGCGCCAGTGGCTCCTACGAGCAGTACTTC. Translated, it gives CASSKGGGASGSYEQYF.

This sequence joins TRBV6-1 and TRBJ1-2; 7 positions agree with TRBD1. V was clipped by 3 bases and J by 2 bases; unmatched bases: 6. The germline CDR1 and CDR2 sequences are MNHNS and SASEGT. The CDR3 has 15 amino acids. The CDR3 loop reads CASSEALTGNYGYTF. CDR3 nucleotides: TGTGCCAGCAGTGAGGCCTTGACAGGGAACTATGGCTACACCTTC.

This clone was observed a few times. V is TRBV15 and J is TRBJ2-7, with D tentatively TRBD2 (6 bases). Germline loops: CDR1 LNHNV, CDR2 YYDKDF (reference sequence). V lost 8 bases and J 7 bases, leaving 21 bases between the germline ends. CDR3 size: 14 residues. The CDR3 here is CATCRVLLRGEQYF. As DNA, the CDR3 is TGTGCCACCTGCCGGGTACTCCTGCGGGGAGAGCAGTACTTC.

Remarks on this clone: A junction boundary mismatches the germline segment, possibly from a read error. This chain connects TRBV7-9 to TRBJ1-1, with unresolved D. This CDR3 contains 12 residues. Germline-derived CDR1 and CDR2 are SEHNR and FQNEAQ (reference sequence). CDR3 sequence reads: CSSSSTHKGGFF. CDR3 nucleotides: TGTTCCAGCAGCTCAACCCACAAGGGAGGTTTCTTT.

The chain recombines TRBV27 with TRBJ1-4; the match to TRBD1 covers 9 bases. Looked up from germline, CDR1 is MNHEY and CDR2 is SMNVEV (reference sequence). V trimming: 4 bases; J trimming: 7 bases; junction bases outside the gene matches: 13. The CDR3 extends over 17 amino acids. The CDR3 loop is CASSSPGTGRLTEKLFF. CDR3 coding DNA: TGTGCCAGCAGTTCGCCCGGGACAGGGCGTTTGACTGAAAAACTGTTTTTT.

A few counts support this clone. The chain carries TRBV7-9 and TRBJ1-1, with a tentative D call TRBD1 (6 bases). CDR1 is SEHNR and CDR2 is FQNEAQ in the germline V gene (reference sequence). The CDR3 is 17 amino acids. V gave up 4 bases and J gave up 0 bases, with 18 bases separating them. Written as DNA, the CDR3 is TGTGCCAGCAGCTCTCCCAGGGGCGCGACTATGAACACTGAAGCTTTCTTT. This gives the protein CASSSPRGATMNTEAFF.

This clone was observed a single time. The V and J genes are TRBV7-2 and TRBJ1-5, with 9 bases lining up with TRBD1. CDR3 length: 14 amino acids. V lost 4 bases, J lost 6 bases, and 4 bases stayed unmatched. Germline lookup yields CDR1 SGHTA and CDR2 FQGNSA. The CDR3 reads CASSSGQGLQPQHF. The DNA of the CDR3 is TGTGCCAGCAGCTCGGGACAGGGACTTCAGCCCCAGCATTTT.

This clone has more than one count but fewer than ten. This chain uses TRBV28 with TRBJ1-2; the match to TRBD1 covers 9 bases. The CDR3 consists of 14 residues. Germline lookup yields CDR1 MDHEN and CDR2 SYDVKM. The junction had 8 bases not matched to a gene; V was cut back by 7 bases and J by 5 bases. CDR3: CASNPPGQGYGYTF. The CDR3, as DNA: TGTGCCAGCAATCCGCCGGGACAGGGATATGGCTACACCTTC.

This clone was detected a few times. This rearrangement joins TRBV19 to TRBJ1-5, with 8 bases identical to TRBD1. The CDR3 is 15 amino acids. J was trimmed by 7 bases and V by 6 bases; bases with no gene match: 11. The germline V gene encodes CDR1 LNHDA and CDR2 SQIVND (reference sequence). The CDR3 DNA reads TGTGCCAGTAGACCCCCCGACAGGGGAAGGCAGCCCCAGCATTTT. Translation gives CASRPPDRGRQPQHF. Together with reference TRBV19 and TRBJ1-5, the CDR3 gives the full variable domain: DGGITQSPKYLFRKEGQNVTLSCEQNLNHDAMYWYRQDPGQGLRLIYYSQIVNDFQKGDIAEGYSVSREKKESFPLTVTSAQKNPTAFYLCASRPPDRGRQPQHFGDGTRLSIL.

In nucleotides, the CDR3 is TGTGCCAGCAGCCGGGGTTATCAGACCCAGTACTTC. Translation: CASSRGYQTQYF. The V and J genes are TRBV7-9 and TRBJ2-5; weak D call: TRBD2 (5 bases). Looked up from germline, CDR1 is SEHNR and CDR2 is FQNEAQ (reference sequence). This CDR3 is 12 amino acids long. Trimming shortened V by 5 bases and J by 6 bases, and 10 bases separated the two germline ends.

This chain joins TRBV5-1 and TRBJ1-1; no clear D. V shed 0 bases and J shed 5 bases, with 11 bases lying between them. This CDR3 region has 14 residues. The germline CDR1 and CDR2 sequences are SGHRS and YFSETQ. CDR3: CASSLVLGGTEAFF. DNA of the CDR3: TGCGCCAGCAGCTTGGTTTTGGGAGGTACTGAAGCTTTCTTT.

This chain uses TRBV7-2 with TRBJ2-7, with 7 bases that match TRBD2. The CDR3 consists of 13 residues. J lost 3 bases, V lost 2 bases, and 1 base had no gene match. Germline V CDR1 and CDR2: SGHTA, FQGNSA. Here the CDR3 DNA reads TGTGCCAGCAGCTTATCGGGGGGCTACGAGCAGTACTTC. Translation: CASSLSGGYEQYF.

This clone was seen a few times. The CDR3 DNA follows: TGCGCCAGCAGCTTGGTAGCGGGGGTTAGCTCCTACGAGCAGTACTTC. The encoded protein is CASSLVAGVSSYEQYF. V usage is TRBV5-1 and J usage is TRBJ2-7; TRBD2 aligns across 9 bases. V shed 0 bases and J 0 bases; nucleotides not matched to a gene: 4. Germline V gene lookup returns CDR1 SGHRS and CDR2 YFSETQ. The CDR3 spans 16 residues.

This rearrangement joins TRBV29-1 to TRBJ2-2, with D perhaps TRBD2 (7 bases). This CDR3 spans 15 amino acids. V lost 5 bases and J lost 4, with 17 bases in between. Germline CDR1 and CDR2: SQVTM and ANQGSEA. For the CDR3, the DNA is TGCAGCGTTATTACTAGGGGGGGAGGCACCGGGGAGCTGTTTTTT. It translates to CSVITRGGGTGELFF.

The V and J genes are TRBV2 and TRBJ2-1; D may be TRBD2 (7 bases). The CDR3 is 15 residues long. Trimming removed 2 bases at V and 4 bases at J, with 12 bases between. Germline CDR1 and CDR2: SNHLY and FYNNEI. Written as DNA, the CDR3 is TGTGCCAGCAGTGAATCGGGGGGCGTGTACAATGAGCAGTTCTTC. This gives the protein CASSESGGVYNEQFF.

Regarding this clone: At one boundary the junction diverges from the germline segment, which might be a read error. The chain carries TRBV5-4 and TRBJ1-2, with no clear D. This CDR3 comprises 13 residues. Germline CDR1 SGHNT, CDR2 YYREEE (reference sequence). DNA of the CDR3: TGTGCCAGCAGCTTGGGACGGAGCTATGTCTACACCTTC. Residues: CASSLGRSYVYTF.

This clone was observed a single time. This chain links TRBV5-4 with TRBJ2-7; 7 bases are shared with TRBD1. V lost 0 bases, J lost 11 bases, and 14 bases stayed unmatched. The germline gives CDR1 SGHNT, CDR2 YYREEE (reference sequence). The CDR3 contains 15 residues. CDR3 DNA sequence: TGTGCCAGCAGCTTGGGACAGGGAAGGAACAAGCAGGAGTACTTC. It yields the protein CASSLGQGRNKQEYF.

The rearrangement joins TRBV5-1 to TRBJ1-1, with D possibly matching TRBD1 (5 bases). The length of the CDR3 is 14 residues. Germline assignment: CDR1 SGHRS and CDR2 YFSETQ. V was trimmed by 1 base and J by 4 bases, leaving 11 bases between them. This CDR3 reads CASSLNLGGTEAFF. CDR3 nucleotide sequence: TGCGCCAGCAGCTTGAACTTGGGGGGCACTGAAGCTTTCTTT.

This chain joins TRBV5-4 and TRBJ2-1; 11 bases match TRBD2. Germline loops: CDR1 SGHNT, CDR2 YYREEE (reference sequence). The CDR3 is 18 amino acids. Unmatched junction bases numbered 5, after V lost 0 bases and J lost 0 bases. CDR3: CASSLETSGVSSYNEQFF. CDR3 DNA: TGTGCCAGCAGCTTGGAGACTAGCGGGGTAAGCTCCTACAATGAGCAGTTCTTC.

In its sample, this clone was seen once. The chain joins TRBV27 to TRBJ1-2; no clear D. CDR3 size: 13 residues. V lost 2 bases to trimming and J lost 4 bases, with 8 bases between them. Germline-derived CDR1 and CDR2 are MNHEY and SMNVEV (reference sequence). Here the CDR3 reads CASSLLGSYGYTF. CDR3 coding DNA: TGTGCCAGCAGTTTACTAGGATCCTATGGCTACACCTTC.

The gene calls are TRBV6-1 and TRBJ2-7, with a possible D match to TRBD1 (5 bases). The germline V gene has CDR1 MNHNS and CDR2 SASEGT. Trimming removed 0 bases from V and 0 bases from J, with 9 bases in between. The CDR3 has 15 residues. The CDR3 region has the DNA TGTGCCAGCAGTGAAGCAGGACAAGTCTCCTACGAGCAGTACTTC. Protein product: CASSEAGQVSYEQYF.

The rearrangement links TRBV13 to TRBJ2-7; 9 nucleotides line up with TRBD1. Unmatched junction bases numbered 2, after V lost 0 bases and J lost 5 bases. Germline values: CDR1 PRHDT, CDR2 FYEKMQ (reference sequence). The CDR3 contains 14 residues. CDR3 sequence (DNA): TGTGCCAGCAGCTTAGGACAGGGGGCGCACGAGCAGTACTTC. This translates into CASSLGQGAHEQYF.